One T cell receptor (beta chain) is described in this entry. Its antigen is as yet unknown. TCRdb's copy holds only in-frame clones and misses some; the assay was immunoSEQ multiplex PCR. Altogether 25,000 to 30,000 clones are present, 90% to 95% being singletons, with the ten largest covering under 25%. This CDR3 is 13 amino acids long. V lost 6 bases and J lost 3, with 12 bases in between. From germline, CDR1 is MNHEY and CDR2 SMNVEV (reference sequence). These data belong to a study of chemoradiotherapy in HPV16-positive cancers. Study-wide results and caveats: In HPV16-positive patients, HPV-responsive T-cell expansion tracked better recurrence-free survival. HPV-specific T cells were functionally defined from only a couple of HPV16-positive patients.

Over chemoradiotherapy, repertoires were sampled more than once. This receptor was obtained from a human donor with HPV-associated anogenital cancer. Sample: blood, taken from a patient who underwent chemoradiotherapy. The chain has TRBV27 and TRBJ2-7; D gene uncertain. CDR3 DNA sequence: TGTGCCAGCAGCCCGGTATGGGGCTACGAGCAGTACTTC. This translates into CASSPVWGYEQYF.